This T cell receptor (beta chain) was identified during a study of cytomegalovirus exposure and HLA in healthy donors. Regarding the study as a whole: Reports indicated that the classifier achieved high specificity and sensitivity in diagnosing cytomegalovirus status.

With 60 Vbeta and 13 Jbeta primers, the PCR was carried out. Assay used: immunoSEQ multiplex PCR; TCRdb lists only in-frame clones, some missing. The sample lists approximately 180,000 clones; 82% were seen once. The CDR3 runs to 18 residues. Per germline, CDR1 SGHDT and CDR2 YYEEEE. Trimming shortened V by 0 bases and J by 5 bases, and 23 bases separated the two germline ends. Concerning this clone itself: The antigen is undetermined.

Regarding donors, all were healthy bone marrow donors. The V call is TRBV5-6, the J call TRBJ1-2; D call uncertain. This receptor was identified in a woman aged 18 to 35 in good health and CMV-seronegative. The specimen was PBMCs. CDR3 protein: CASSLAGRPALHSYGYTF. The CDR3 nucleotides are TGTGCCAGCAGCTTGGCGGGGAGACCAGCCTTGCACTCATATGGCTACACCTTC.